This T cell receptor beta chain is from a study of prognosis after radiotherapy for stage I lung cancer. The study's findings and limits: The authors reported that TRBV and TRBJ gene usage differed between patients with and without metastases.

This clonotype was detected many times. Its antigen is still unknown. With two-round multiplex PCR, TCR beta CDR3 sequences were amplified from genomic DNA. With primers specific to each TRBV and TRBJ gene, the first-round PCR was performed. In TCRdb, the multiplex PCR reads were re-called with MiXCR into one record per CDR3 protein. The sample has approximately 11,000 distinct CDR3 sequences, 30% to 40% seen once. Looked up from germline, CDR1 is MGHRA and CDR2 is YSYEKL. This CDR3 has 15 amino acids. V lost 5 bases, J lost 4 bases, and 17 bases lay in between. The gene calls are TRBV4-1 and TRBJ1-2; no reliable D call. Here the sequenced sample was PBMCs, taken before or after stereotactic body radiation therapy (not recorded which). The source is a donor over 45 with non-small cell lung cancer. CDR3 region: CASSFQAGGLYGYTF. The CDR3 DNA follows: TGCGCCAGCAGCTTCCAAGCGGGCGGACTCTATGGCTACACCTTC.